The text below deals with one T cell receptor (beta chain). The antigen is unknown. The table came from immunoSEQ multiplex PCR; TCRdb's copy has only in-frame clones and leaves some out. The data contain roughly 48,000 clones, about 85% of them seen just once; the ten biggest clones take up around 9%. V gave up 3 bases and J gave up 3 bases; unmatched junction bases: 4. Germline CDR1 is MDHEN and CDR2 is SYDVKM. This CDR3 has 14 amino acids. Individuals having autoimmune disease history or systemic immunosuppression were not enrolled. This entry comes from a study of OX40 agonist ivuxolimab in advanced cancers. Study-wide context: Six ivuxolimab dose levels, 0.01 to 10 mg/kg, were given intravenously every 2 weeks.

Findings of the study overall: By week 6 at 0.1 to 3.0 mg/kg, blood CD4+ and CD8+ T cells had expanded clonally.

The chain combines TRBV28 with TRBJ2-7, with TRBD1 matching over 8 bases. This TCR derives from an adult with an advanced solid tumor such as melanoma, head and neck, liver or kidney cancer. Sample: CD4+ or CD8+ T cells sorted from blood, taken in a trial of the OX40 agonist ivuxolimab. The DNA of the CDR3 is TGTGCCAGCAGTTTTCCGACAGGGGACTACGAGCAGTACTTC. It is translated as CASSFPTGDYEQYF.